This T cell receptor beta chain appears in the sequencing data of a study of blood T cell repertoires in COVID-19. Looking at the study overall: From T cells, B-cell-depleted T cells, or PBMCs came the material, which was cDNA or gDNA.

Methods used by the authors: By means of reference gene primer amplification, nucleated cell counts were estimated. The method was immunoSEQ multiplex PCR; TCRdb's version includes in-frame clones alone and lacks a portion of them. Clonal size and the V and J genes are those of that table, whereas D and trimming came from the DNA. The table lists over 300,000 clones, around 91% of them singletons. CDR3 length equals 13 residues. V dropped 3 bases and J dropped 6; count of bases not matched to a gene: 2. The germline CDR1 and CDR2 sequences are KGHSH and LQKENI. This receptor was taken from a man between 18 and 29 years old with active or convalescent COVID-19. What was sequenced was peripheral blood. The chain joins TRBV18 to TRBJ1-2, with 9 bases that match TRBD1. CDR3 in amino acids: CASSPGQGDGYTF. Here the CDR3 DNA reads TGTGCCAGCTCACCGGGACAGGGTGATGGCTACACCTTC.